The 31 T cell receptor beta chains in this list originate from one sample, sequenced in a study of blood T cell repertoires in COVID-19. Sequencing was performed with immunoSEQ multiplex PCR; in TCRdb, only in-frame clones are kept and a portion is missing. The sample lists around 220,000 clones; about 90% were seen once. Sequencing was performed on PBMCs or T cells enriched from blood (not recorded which). The receptors originated from a woman aged 50 to 60 with acute COVID-19.

The chain couples TRBV11-1 to TRBJ1-1, with D tentatively TRBD1 (5 bases). V shed 4 bases and J shed 0 bases, with 12 bases lying between them. This CDR3 comprises 15 residues. Per the germline V gene, CDR1 is SGHAT and CDR2 is FQDESV (reference sequence). The CDR3 DNA is TGTGCCAGCAGCTCGGGACTGACTCTGAACACTGAAGCTTTCTTT. This encodes CASSSGLTLNTEAFF.

The chain uses TRBV7-3 and TRBJ2-1, with TRBD2 matching over 9 bases. The germline gives CDR1 SGHTA, CDR2 FQGTGA. The length of the CDR3 is 17 residues. Trimming took 0 bases from V and 2 from J; bases not matched to a gene: 5. This chain's CDR3 is CASSLTRREGAYNEQFF. The CDR3 DNA follows: TGTGCCAGCAGCTTAACCAGGCGGGAGGGGGCCTACAATGAGCAGTTCTTC.

The chain joins TRBV28 to TRBJ2-5, with 7 bases identical to TRBD2. Trimming cost V 3 bases and J 3 bases; bases outside gene matches: 13. This CDR3 is built from 17 residues. Per the germline V gene, CDR1 is MDHEN and CDR2 is SYDVKM. CDR3 loop: CASSFSAGATTEETQYF. CDR3 coding DNA: TGTGCCAGCAGTTTTTCGGCGGGAGCCACCACAGAAGAGACCCAGTACTTC.

The chain employs TRBV5-1 and TRBJ2-7, with 10 nucleotides matching TRBD2. Per germline, CDR1 SGHRS and CDR2 YFSETQ. V gave up 0 bases and J gave up 3 bases; unmatched junction bases: 12. This CDR3 is 18 amino acids long. The CDR3, as DNA: TGCGCCAGCAGCTTGGGGCCTAGCGGGAGATCGGTCAACTACGAGCAGTACTTC. Encoded protein: CASSLGPSGRSVNYEQYF.

This clone appeared a single time. The J gene is TRBJ2-3, the V gene TRBV19, with a weak D call TRBD2 (5 bases). The ends were cut back, 1 base at V and 5 bases at J, with 16 bases in the middle. The CDR3 sequence is 16 residues long. Germline V gene lookup returns CDR1 LNHDA and CDR2 SQIVND (reference sequence). The CDR3: CASSIGLARRVDTQYF. CDR3 DNA: TGTGCCAGTAGTATAGGGCTAGCCCGAAGGGTAGATACGCAGTATTTT.

The rearrangement uses TRBV6-5 and TRBJ2-2; D may be TRBD2 (6 bases). Per the germline V gene, CDR1 is MNHEY and CDR2 is SVGAGI. The CDR3 runs to 15 residues. V gave up 6 bases and J gave up 7 bases, with 18 bases separating them. CDR3 sequence reads: CASSPSGRRYGELFF. CDR3 coding DNA: TGTGCCAGCAGCCCCAGCGGGCGGAGATACGGGGAGCTGTTTTTT.

This chain joins TRBV6-5 and TRBJ1-1, with D perhaps matching TRBD1 (6 bases). V shed 2 bases and J shed 1 base, with 8 bases lying between them. The CDR3 has 14 amino acids. Germline V lookup: CDR1 MNHEY, CDR2 SVGAGI. The CDR3 spells CASSYQGQNTEAFF. Here the CDR3 DNA reads TGTGCCAGCAGTTACCAGGGACAGAACACTGAAGCTTTCTTT.

V usage is TRBV6-5 and J usage is TRBJ2-3; 10 bases fit TRBD1. V shed 2 bases and J 5 bases; nucleotides not matched to a gene: 4. The germline V gene encodes CDR1 MNHEY and CDR2 SVGAGI. This CDR3 has 15 residues. The CDR3 nucleotides are TGTGCCAGCAGTTACGAGACAGGGGGCTTAGATACGCAGTATTTT. It specifies CASSYETGGLDTQYF.

The chain has TRBV5-1 and TRBJ2-7; 13 bases align to TRBD2. Germline trimming cut 5 bases from V and 7 bases from J; bases unmatched to any gene: 9. Germline assignment: CDR1 SGHRS and CDR2 YFSETQ. CDR3 size: 15 residues. This CDR3 is CASSTSGRVFEEQYF. In DNA form, the CDR3 reads TGCGCCAGCAGTACTAGCGGGAGGGTTTTTGAAGAGCAGTACTTC.

The genes are TRBV7-2 and TRBJ1-1; D ambiguous. Per the germline V gene, CDR1 is SGHTA and CDR2 is FQGNSA. V shed 2 bases and J shed 3 bases, with 10 bases lying between them. The CDR3 extends over 14 amino acids. This chain's CDR3 is CASSLSRLHTEAFF. In DNA, the CDR3 is TGTGCCAGCAGCTTATCGAGACTTCACACTGAAGCTTTCTTT.

This clone was counted a single time. The chain carries TRBV30 and TRBJ1-4; tentatively, D is TRBD1 (5 bases). The CDR3 covers 13 residues. The ends were cut back, 2 bases at V and 4 bases at J, with 8 bases in the middle. From germline, CDR1 is GTSNPN and CDR2 SVGIG (reference sequence). CDR3 in DNA: TGTGCCTGGAGTTCACAGGTTAATGAAAAACTGTTTTTT. It specifies CAWSSQVNEKLFF.

J is TRBJ1-1 and V is TRBV7-8, with D tentatively TRBD1 (6 bases). Trimming left V 3 bases short and J 10 bases short, with 21 bases between. There are 15 residues in the CDR3. CDR1 and CDR2 from the germline V gene are SGHVS and FQNEAQ. The CDR3 coding sequence is TGTGCCAGCAGCTTCCCTCCAGGGGTGGGCTTTGCAGCTTTCTTT. Protein product: CASSFPPGVGFAAFF.

The CDR3 spells CASSLQVDRNNEQFF. The CDR3 nucleotides read TGTGCCAGCAGTCTTCAGGTGGATAGAAACAATGAGCAGTTCTTC. The J gene is TRBJ2-1, the V gene TRBV11-2; the D is unclear. Germline V gene sequence: CDR1 SGHAT, CDR2 FQNNGV. Trimming pared 6 bases from V and 5 bases from J, leaving 17 bases between. This CDR3 spans 15 amino acids. The entire variable domain, with the rest obtained from reference TRBV11-2 and TRBJ2-1, is as follows: EAGVAQSPRYKIIEKRQSVAFWCNPISGHATLYWYQQILGQGPKLLIQFQNNGVVDDSQLPKDRFSAERLKGVDSTLKIQPAKLEDSAVYLCASSLQVDRNNEQFFGPGTRLTVL.

This chain uses TRBV11-3 with TRBJ2-1; perhaps TRBD2 as D (6 bases). This CDR3 is 15 amino acids long. Germline lookup yields CDR1 SGHNT and CDR2 YENEEA. V dropped 4 bases and J dropped 4 bases, with 14 bases sitting between them. CDR3 region: CASSSAFRGYNEQFF. The CDR3 coding sequence is TGTGCCAGCAGCTCGGCGTTCCGGGGGTACAATGAGCAGTTCTTC.

The chain combines TRBV7-9 with TRBJ2-7, with 7 bases aligning to TRBD1. Germline trimming cut 5 bases from V and 1 base from J; bases unmatched to any gene: 8. The CDR3 extends over 15 amino acids. Germline CDR1 SEHNR, CDR2 FQNEAQ (reference sequence). The chain's CDR3 is CASSPRQGPSYEQYF. The CDR3 nucleotides read TGTGCCAGCAGCCCCCGACAGGGCCCATCCTACGAGCAGTACTTC.

The chain recombines TRBV2 with TRBJ1-6; D is uncertain. There are 15 residues in the CDR3. Per germline, CDR1 SNHLY and CDR2 FYNNEI. Trimming left V 4 bases short and J 7 bases short, with 14 bases between. The CDR3 DNA follows: TGTGCCAGCAGTGTTGGAAGGACTAGCAATTCACCCCTCCACTTT. Amino acids: CASSVGRTSNSPLHF.

This rearrangement joins TRBV24-1 to TRBJ2-2, with D unresolved. Germline CDR1 reads KGHDR; CDR2 reads SFDVKD. V was shortened by 4 bases and J by 5 bases, with 16 bases between the two germline ends. CDR3 length: 16 amino acids. CDR3 loop: CATSDARRRTTGELFF. CDR3 bases: TGTGCCACCAGTGACGCACGGCGGCGAACTACCGGGGAGCTGTTTTTT.

This chain joins TRBV6-5 and TRBJ1-2; perhaps TRBD1 as D (5 bases). This CDR3 region has 14 residues. CDR1 is MNHEY and CDR2 is SVGAGI in the germline V gene. The ends were cut back, 2 bases at V and 4 bases at J, with 11 bases in the middle. DNA for the CDR3: TGTGCCAGCAGTTACGGTCGGGGGTCCTATGGCTACACCTTC. It codes for CASSYGRGSYGYTF.

This clone has only one observation. The chain uses TRBV15 and TRBJ2-7; 12 nucleotides align to TRBD1. The germline gives CDR1 LNHNV, CDR2 YYDKDF (reference sequence). J gave up 3 bases and V 1 base, and 1 base lay outside the gene matches. This CDR3 region has 15 residues. CDR3 in DNA: TGTGCCACCAGCAGAGGGGACAGGGGGCTCTACGAGCAGTACTTC. This codes for CATSRGDRGLYEQYF.

CDR3 sequence reads: CASSLVGLDYEQYF. CDR3 in DNA: TGCGCCAGCAGCTTGGTGGGACTAGACTACGAGCAGTACTTC. The chain joins TRBV5-1 to TRBJ2-7, with TRBD2 matching over 8 bases. V lost 0 bases to trimming and J lost 3 bases; unmatched junction nucleotides: 2. The germline V gene has CDR1 SGHRS and CDR2 YFSETQ. The CDR3 contains 14 residues.

This chain connects TRBV2 to TRBJ1-3, with 7 bases that match TRBD1. Per germline, CDR1 SNHLY and CDR2 FYNNEI. V was clipped by 5 bases and J by 1 base; unmatched bases: 5. CDR3 length equals 15 residues. CDR3 region: CASSLQGLSGNTIYF. CDR3 nucleotides: TGTGCCAGCAGTTTACAGGGGTTGTCTGGAAACACCATATATTTT. Together with reference TRBV2 and TRBJ1-3, the CDR3 gives the full variable domain: EPEVTQTPSHQVTQMGQEVILRCVPISNHLYFYWYRQILGQKVEFLVSFYNNEISEKSEIFDDQFSVERPDGSNFTLKIRSTKLEDSAMYFCASSLQGLSGNTIYFGEGSWLTVV.

The CDR3 protein is CATSDSSGRGSYEQYF. CDR3 in DNA: TGTGCCACCAGTGATTCTAGCGGGAGGGGTTCCTACGAGCAGTACTTC. This chain uses TRBV24-1 with TRBJ2-7; 12 nucleotides match TRBD2. The CDR3 is 16 residues long. Germline V gene sequence: CDR1 KGHDR, CDR2 SFDVKD. V was clipped by 2 bases and J by 1 base; unmatched bases: 2.

The V call is TRBV18, the J call TRBJ2-7, with 7 nucleotides matching TRBD1. Germline V CDR1 and CDR2: KGHSH, LQKENI. V trimming: 2 bases; J trimming: 5 bases; junction bases outside the gene matches: 9. This CDR3 comprises 15 residues. CDR3 loop: CASSPIDRVDDEQYF. The CDR3 nucleotides are TGTGCCAGCTCACCAATCGACAGGGTGGACGACGAGCAGTACTTC. Full variable domain (outside the CDR3, taken from reference TRBV18 and TRBJ2-7): NAGVMQNPRHLVRRRGQEARLRCSPMKGHSHVYWYRQLPEEGLKFMVYLQKENIIDESGMPKERFSAEFPKEGPSILRIQQVVRGDSAAYFCASSPIDRVDDEQYFGPGTRLTVT.

The gene calls are TRBV5-6 and TRBJ1-5, with a weak D call TRBD1 (6 bases). The CDR3 loop spans 16 amino acids. The germline CDR1 and CDR2 sequences are SGHDT and YYEEEE. V was shortened by 0 bases and J by 7 bases, with 17 bases between the two germline ends. CDR3 coding DNA: TGTGCCAGCAGCTTGGGGGCCACAGGGTCGGGGCAGCCCCAGCATTTT. Translated, it gives CASSLGATGSGQPQHF.

This clone was detected a few times. For the CDR3, the DNA is TGCGCCAGCAGCCAAGCGACAGGGTTCACTGAAGCTTTCTTT. Its protein product is CASSQATGFTEAFF. The rearrangement uses TRBV4-3 and TRBJ1-1; 7 bases are a match to TRBD1. Germline trimming cut 1 base from V and 4 bases from J; bases unmatched to any gene: 3. Germline V gene sequence: CDR1 LGHNA, CDR2 YSLEER. There are 14 residues in the CDR3.

The J gene is TRBJ2-7, the V gene TRBV3-1 (or the pseudogene TRBV3-2); tentative D call: TRBD2 (6 bases). The CDR3 runs 16 residues. Trimming cost V 1 base and J 2 bases, with 15 bases left between them. CDR1 and CDR2 from the germline V gene are LGHDT and YNNKEL (reference sequence). Written as DNA, the CDR3 is TGTGCCAGCAGCCAAGGCCCGGGCGGGACCACCTACGAGCAGTACTTC. This codes for CASSQGPGGTTYEQYF.

A note on this clone: At the DNA level, this CDR3 is encoded by other sequences in the same sample as well. The J gene is TRBJ1-1, the V gene TRBV18, with 7 bases matching TRBD1. In germline, CDR1 is KGHSH, CDR2 LQKENI. The length of the CDR3 is 15 residues. With V trimmed by 3 bases and J by 0 bases, 4 bases remained unmatched. CDR3 sequence reads: CASSPDRAMNTEAFF. The DNA of the CDR3 is TGTGCCAGCTCACCTGACAGGGCTATGAACACTGAAGCTTTCTTT.

The V and J genes are TRBV12-3 or TRBV12-4 and TRBJ2-2; D is ambiguous. The V gene lost 4 bases and the J gene lost 8 bases, with 5 bases spanning the gap. The CDR3 is 11 residues long. The DNA of the CDR3 is TGTGCCAGCAGTTCCTATGGGGAGCTGTTTTTT. Translating gives CASSSYGELFF.

The rearrangement links TRBV9 to TRBJ1-4; D remains unclear. V lost 0 bases to trimming and J lost 5 bases, with 8 bases between them. Germline lookup yields CDR1 SGDLS and CDR2 YYNGEE. The CDR3 runs 14 residues. CDR3 DNA: TGTGCCAGCAGCGTAGGTCTCGGGAATGAAAAACTGTTTTTT. Translating it yields CASSVGLGNEKLFF.

The chain combines TRBV9 with TRBJ2-5, with 12 nucleotides matching TRBD2. V was clipped by 2 bases and J by 5 bases; unmatched bases: 4. Germline V CDR1 and CDR2: SGDLS, YYNGEE. The CDR3 extends over 15 amino acids. The CDR3 is CASSVGLAGGETQYF. In nucleotides, the CDR3 is TGTGCCAGCAGCGTTGGTCTAGCGGGAGGGGAGACCCAGTACTTC.

V usage is TRBV11-2 and J usage is TRBJ2-3; 12 bases match TRBD2. This CDR3 has 16 amino acids. Germline assignment: CDR1 SGHAT and CDR2 FQNNGV. The J segment lost 2 bases and the V segment lost 3 bases, leaving 3 bases of the junction unmatched. CDR3 bases: TGTGCCAGCAGCTTCGGGACTAGCGGGCACACAGATACGCAGTATTTT. This sequence encodes CASSFGTSGHTDTQYF.